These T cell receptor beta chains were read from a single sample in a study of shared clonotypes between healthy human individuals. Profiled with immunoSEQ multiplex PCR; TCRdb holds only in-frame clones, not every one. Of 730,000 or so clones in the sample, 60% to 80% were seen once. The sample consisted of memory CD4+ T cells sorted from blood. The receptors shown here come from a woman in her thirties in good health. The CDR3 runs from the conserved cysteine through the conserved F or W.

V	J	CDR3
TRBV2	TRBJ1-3	CASSGAGSGNTIYF
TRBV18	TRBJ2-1	CASSPPEARGRNEQFF
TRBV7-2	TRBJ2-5	CASSLNRGEETQYF
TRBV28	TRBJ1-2	CASSLGQGNGYTF
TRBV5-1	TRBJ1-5	CASSFAGDQPQHF
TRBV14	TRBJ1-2	CASSQARYYGYTF
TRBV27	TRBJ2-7	CASNPGTSRAYEQYF
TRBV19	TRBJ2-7	CASSIGGTGSYEQYF
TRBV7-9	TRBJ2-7	CASSPHRDNSYEQYF
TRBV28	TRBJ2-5	CASQRGLAGQETQYF